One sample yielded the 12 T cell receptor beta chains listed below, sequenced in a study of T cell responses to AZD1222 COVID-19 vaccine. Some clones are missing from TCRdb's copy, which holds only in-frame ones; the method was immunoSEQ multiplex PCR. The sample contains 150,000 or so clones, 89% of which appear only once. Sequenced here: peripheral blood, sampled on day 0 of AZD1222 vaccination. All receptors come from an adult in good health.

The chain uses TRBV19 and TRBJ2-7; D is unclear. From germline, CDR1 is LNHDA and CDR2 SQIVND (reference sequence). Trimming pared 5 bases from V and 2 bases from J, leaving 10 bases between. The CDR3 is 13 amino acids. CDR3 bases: TGTGCCAGTAGTCCCGGCGACGCCTACGAGCAGTACTTC. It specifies CASSPGDAYEQYF. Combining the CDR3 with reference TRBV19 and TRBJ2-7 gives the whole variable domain DGGITQSPKYLFRKEGQNVTLSCEQNLNHDAMYWYRQDPGQGLRLIYYSQIVNDFQKGDIAEGYSVSREKKESFPLTVTSAQKNPTAFYLCASSPGDAYEQYFGPGTRLTVT.

CDR3 sequence (DNA): TGTGCCAGCAGCGTAGTGAGCGGGAGTGGGGCCGGGGAGCTGTTTTTT. It codes for CASSVVSGSGAGELFF. This chain uses TRBV9 with TRBJ2-2, with 8 bases that match TRBD2. V gave up 0 bases and J gave up 6 bases; unmatched junction bases: 7. The CDR3 sequence is 16 residues long. Germline loops: CDR1 SGDLS, CDR2 YYNGEE. Full variable domain (remainder filled in from reference TRBV9 and TRBJ2-2): DSGVTQTPKHLITATGQRVTLRCSPRSGDLSVYWYQQSLDQGLQFLIQYYNGEERAKGNILERFSAQQFPDLHSELNLSSLELGDSALYFCASSVVSGSGAGELFFGEGSRLTVL.

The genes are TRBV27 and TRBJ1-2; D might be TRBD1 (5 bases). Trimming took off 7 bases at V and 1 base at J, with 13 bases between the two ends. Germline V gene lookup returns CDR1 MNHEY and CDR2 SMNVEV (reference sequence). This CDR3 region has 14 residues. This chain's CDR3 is CASKRGRVNYGYTF. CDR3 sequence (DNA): TGTGCCAGCAAGAGGGGAAGGGTTAACTATGGCTACACCTTC.

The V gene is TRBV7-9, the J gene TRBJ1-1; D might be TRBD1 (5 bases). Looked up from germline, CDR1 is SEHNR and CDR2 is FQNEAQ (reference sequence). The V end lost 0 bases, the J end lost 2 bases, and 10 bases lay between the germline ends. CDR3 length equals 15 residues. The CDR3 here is CASSLAGTGNTEAFF. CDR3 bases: TGTGCCAGCAGCTTAGCGGGGACGGGCAACACTGAAGCTTTCTTT.

CDR3 in amino acids: CASRRLAGLEQYF. The CDR3 DNA follows: TGTGCCAGCCGCCGGCTAGCGGGACTTGAGCAGTACTTC. This sequence joins TRBV6-2 or TRBV6-3 and TRBJ2-7; 9 bases fit TRBD2. Germline V gene lookup returns CDR1 MNHEY and CDR2 SVGEGT. Germline trimming cut 8 bases from V and 7 bases from J; bases unmatched to any gene: 9. This CDR3 contains 13 residues.

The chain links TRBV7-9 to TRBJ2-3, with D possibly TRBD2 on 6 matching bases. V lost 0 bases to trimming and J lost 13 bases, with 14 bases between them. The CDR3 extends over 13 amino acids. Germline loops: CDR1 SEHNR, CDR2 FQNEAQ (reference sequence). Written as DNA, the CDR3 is TGTGCCAGCAGCTTAGCGCCGGGAGCATCGGAGTATTTT. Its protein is CASSLAPGASEYF.

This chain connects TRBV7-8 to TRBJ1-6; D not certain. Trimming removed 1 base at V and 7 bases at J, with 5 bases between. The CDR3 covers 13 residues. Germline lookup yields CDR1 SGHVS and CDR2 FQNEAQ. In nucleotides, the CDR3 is TGTGCCAGCAGCTTAGTCCCCAATTCACCCCTCCACTTT. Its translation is CASSLVPNSPLHF.

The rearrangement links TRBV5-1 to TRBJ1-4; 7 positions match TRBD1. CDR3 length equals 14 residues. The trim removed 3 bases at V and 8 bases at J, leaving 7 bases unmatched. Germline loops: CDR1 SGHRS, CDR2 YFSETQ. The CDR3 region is CASSSQGLEEKLFF. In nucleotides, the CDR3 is TGCGCCAGCAGCTCACAGGGGTTGGAGGAAAAACTGTTTTTT.

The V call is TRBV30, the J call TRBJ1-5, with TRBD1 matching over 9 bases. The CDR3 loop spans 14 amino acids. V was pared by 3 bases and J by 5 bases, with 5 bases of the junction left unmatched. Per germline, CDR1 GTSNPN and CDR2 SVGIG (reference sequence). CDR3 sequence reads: CAWSPGQGDQPQHF. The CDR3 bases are TGTGCCTGGAGCCCGGGACAGGGAGATCAGCCCCAGCATTTT.

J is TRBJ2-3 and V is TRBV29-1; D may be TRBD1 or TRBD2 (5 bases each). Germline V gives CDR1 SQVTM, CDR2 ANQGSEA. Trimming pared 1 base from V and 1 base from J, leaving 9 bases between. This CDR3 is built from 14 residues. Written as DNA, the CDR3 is TGCAGCGTTGAAGGGGGGAAAGGCACAGATACGCAGTATTTT. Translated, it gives CSVEGGKGTDTQYF.

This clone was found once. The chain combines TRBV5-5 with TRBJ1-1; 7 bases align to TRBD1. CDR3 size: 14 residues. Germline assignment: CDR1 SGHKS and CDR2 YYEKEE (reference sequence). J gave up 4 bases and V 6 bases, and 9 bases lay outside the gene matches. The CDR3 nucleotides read TGTGCCAGCACCGACAGGGTCTGGTCCACTGAAGCTTTCTTT. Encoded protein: CASTDRVWSTEAFF. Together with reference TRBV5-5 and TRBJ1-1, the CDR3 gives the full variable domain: DAGVTQSPTHLIKTRGQQVTLRCSPISGHKSVSWYQQVLGQGPQFIFQYYEKEERGRGNFPDRFSARQFPNYSSELNVNALLLGDSALYLCASTDRVWSTEAFFGQGTRLTVV.

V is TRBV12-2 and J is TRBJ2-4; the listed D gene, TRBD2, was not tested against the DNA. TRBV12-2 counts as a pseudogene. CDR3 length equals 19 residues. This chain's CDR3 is CASRLADLWPGGAKNIQYF. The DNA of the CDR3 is TGTGCAAGTCGCTTAGCGGACCTCTGGCCCGGGGGAGCCAAAAACATTCAGTACTTC.